The clone carrying this T cell receptor (beta chain) was seen only a few times. The antigen is undetermined. Trimming shortened V by 5 bases and J by 14 bases, and 16 bases separated the two germline ends. Looked up from germline, CDR1 is SGHTA and CDR2 is FQGNSA. The CDR3 spans 13 residues. The entry originates in a study of T cell responses to AZD1222 COVID-19 vaccine. Study conclusions and caveats: Regions 160-218 and 743-854 held dominance among vaccine-associated CD4 TCRs, which spanned spike. Donors in the cohort were predominantly white British and more often female, and clonal diversity was possibly underestimated.

Repertoires were generated with immunoSEQ multiplex PCR, while TCRdb's copy carries only in-frame clones and drops some. In the table there are under 150,000 clones, 65% to 90% of which are singletons. The rearrangement links TRBV7-2 to TRBJ1-6, with D possibly being TRBD1 (5 bases). This specimen was peripheral blood, taken 28 days after the second dose of the MenACWY control vaccine. The sequence came from an adult who received the MenACWY meningococcal vaccine as a control. CDR3 residues: CASSPRQPQTLHF. CDR3 nucleotides: TGTGCCAGCAGCCCCCGACAGCCGCAAACCCTCCACTTT.